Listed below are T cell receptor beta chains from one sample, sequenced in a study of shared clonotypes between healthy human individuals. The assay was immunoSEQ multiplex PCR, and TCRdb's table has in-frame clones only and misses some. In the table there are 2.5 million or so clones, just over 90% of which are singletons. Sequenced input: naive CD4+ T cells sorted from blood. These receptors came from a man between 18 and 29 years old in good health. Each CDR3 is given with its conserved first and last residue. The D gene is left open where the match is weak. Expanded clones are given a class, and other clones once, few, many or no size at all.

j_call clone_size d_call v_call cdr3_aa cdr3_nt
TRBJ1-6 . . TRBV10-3 CAISGGYNSPLHF TGTGCCATCAGTGGAGGTTATAATTCACCCCTCCACTTT
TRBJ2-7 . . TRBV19 CASSPRGQPYEQYF TGTGCCAGTAGTCCCCGCGGACAGCCCTACGAGCAGTACTTC
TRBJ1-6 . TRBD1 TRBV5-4 CASSLAENRGNSPLHF TGTGCCAGCAGCTTGGCGGAAAACAGGGGTAATTCACCCCTCCACTTT
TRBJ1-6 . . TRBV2 CASIGLRGPSSYNSPLHF TGTGCCAGCATCGGGTTGCGGGGCCCGAGCTCCTATAATTCACCCCTCCACTTT
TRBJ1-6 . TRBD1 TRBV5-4 CASSLQGAYSPLHF TGTGCCAGCAGCTTACAGGGGGCATATTCACCCCTCCACTTT
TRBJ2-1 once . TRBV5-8 CASSSNGRINYNEQFF TGTGCCAGCAGCTCAAATGGACGGATTAACTACAATGAGCAGTTCTTC
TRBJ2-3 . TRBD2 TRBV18 CASSPLAGVSTDTQYF TGTGCCAGCTCACCTCTAGCGGGAGTAAGCACAGATACGCAGTATTTT
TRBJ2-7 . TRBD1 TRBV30 CAWAPGDRRSHEQYF TGTGCCTGGGCTCCGGGGGACAGGCGGAGCCACGAGCAGTACTTC
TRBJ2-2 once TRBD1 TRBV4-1 CASSQEQGGHGELFF TGCGCCAGCAGCCAAGAACAGGGGGGTCACGGGGAGCTGTTTTTT
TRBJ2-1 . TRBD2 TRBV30 CAWSVRGGTRYNEQFF TGTGCCTGGAGTGTTCGGGGGGGGACTAGATACAATGAGCAGTTCTTC
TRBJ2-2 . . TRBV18 CASSPSLQQTNTGELFF TGTGCCAGCTCACCATCTCTTCAACAAACGAACACCGGGGAGCTGTTTTTT
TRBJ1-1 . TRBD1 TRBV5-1 CASSLQGQGTLPAFF TGCGCCAGCAGCCTCCAGGGACAGGGGACTCTTCCGGCTTTCTTT
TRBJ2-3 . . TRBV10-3 CAIRASFGISTDTQYF TGTGCCATCAGGGCCTCTTTTGGAATTTCGACAGATACGCAGTATTTT
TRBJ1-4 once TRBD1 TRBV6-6 CASGWGPRDRTEKLFF TGTGCCAGCGGGTGGGGCCCCCGGGACAGGACCGAAAAACTGTTTTTT
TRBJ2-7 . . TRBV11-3 CASSRVWGDEQYF TGTGCCAGCAGCCGCGTTTGGGGGGACGAGCAGTACTTC
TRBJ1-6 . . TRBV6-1 CASSDRGGTGYNSPLHF TGTGCCAGCAGTGACCGGGGGGGGACTGGTTATAATTCACCCCTCCACTTT
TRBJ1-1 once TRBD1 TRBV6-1 CASNRQGLNTEAFF TGTGCCAGCAACCGACAGGGCTTGAACACTGAAGCTTTCTTT
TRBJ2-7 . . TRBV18 CASSQGSGTGNYEQYF TGTGCCAGCTCCCAAGGTTCGGGCACAGGGAACTACGAGCAGTACTTC
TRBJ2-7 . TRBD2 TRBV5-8 CASSRPGLASYEQYF TGTGCCAGCAGCCGCCCCGGACTAGCCTCCTACGAGCAGTACTTC
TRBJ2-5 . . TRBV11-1 CASRGTEQETQYF TGTGCCAGCCGGGGGACAGAACAAGAGACCCAGTACTTC
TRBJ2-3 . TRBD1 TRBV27 CASSSLRTGVTDTQYF TGTGCCAGCAGTTCTCTCCGGACAGGGGTGACAGATACGCAGTATTTT
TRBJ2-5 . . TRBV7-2 CASSINQEFYF TGTGCCAGCAGCATCAACCAGGAGTTCTACTTC
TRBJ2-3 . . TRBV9 CASSVGNTQYF TGTGCCAGCAGCGTAGGGAATACGCAGTATTTT
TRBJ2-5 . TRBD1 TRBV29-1 CSVLDTGTGGVDQYF TGCAGCGTACTTGACACCGGGACAGGGGGCGTAGACCAGTACTTC
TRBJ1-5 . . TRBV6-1 CASSESNQPQHF TGTGCCAGCAGTGAAAGTAACCAGCCCCAGCATTTT
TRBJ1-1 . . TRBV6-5 CASSYSILGNTEAFF TGTGCCAGCAGTTACTCGATTTTAGGGAACACTGAAGCTTTCTTT
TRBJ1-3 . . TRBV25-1 CASSVQGGGNTIYF TGTGCCAGCAGTGTACAGGGCGGTGGAAACACCATATATTTT
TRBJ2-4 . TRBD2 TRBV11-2 CASSPGLAVNIQYF TGTGCCAGCAGCCCGGGACTAGCGGTAAACATTCAGTACTTC
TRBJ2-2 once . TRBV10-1 CASREGTGELFF TGCGCCAGCAGGGAGGGCACCGGGGAGCTGTTTTTT
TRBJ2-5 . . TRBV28 CASSQTGTQYF TGTGCCAGCAGCCAGACGGGGACCCAGTACTTC
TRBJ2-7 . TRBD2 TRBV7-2 CASSLGTSAYEQYF TGTGCCAGCAGCTTGGGGACTAGCGCCTACGAGCAGTACTTC
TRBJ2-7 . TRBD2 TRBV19 CASQAGTNYEQYF TGTGCCAGCCAAGCGGGAACAAACTACGAGCAGTACTTC
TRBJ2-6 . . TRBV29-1 CSVDVSGANVLTF TGCAGCGTTGATGTCTCTGGGGCCAACGTCCTGACTTTC
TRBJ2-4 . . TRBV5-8 CASESGAHIQYF TGTGCCAGCGAGTCGGGGGCACACATTCAGTACTTC
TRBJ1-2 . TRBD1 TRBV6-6 CASSTTGGREDGYTF TGTGCCAGCAGTACCACAGGGGGCAGGGAGGATGGCTACACCTTC
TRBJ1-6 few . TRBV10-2 CASSEPDSPLHF TGCGCCAGCAGTGAACCGGATTCACCCCTCCACTTT
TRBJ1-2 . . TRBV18 CASSPDSNYGYTF TGTGCCAGCTCGCCGGACAGCAACTATGGCTACACCTTC
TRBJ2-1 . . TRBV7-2 CASSPGERWNEQFF TGTGCCAGCAGCCCCGGGGAGAGATGGAATGAGCAGTTCTTC
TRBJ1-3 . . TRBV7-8 CASRLSRTGSDSGNTIYF TGTGCCAGCAGACTAAGCCGGACGGGGTCTGACTCTGGAAACACCATATATTTT
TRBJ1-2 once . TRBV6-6 CASSYQQDLHGYTF TGTGCCAGCAGTTATCAACAGGATTTGCATGGCTACACCTTC
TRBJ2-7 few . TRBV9 CASSEQLLGEQYF TGTGCCAGCAGCGAACAGCTTCTGGGGGAGCAGTACTTC
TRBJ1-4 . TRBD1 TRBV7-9 CASRGQGANEKLFF TGTGCCAGCAGAGGACAGGGGGCTAATGAAAAACTGTTTTTT
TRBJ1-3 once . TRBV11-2 CASSFTVSSGNTIYF TGTGCCAGCAGCTTTACAGTGAGCTCTGGAAACACCATATATTTT
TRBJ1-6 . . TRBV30 CAWTQGAMNSPLHF TGTGCCTGGACCCAAGGGGCTATGAATTCACCCCTCCACTTT